This T cell receptor beta chain was sequenced for a study of T-cell reconstitution after alpha-beta-depleted transplantation in children. General study points: Newly generated T cells supplied most T-cell counts and diversity one year post-transplant.

In regard to this clonotype: Its antigen is unidentified.

The CDR3 covers 17 residues. Germline trimming cut 1 base from V and 0 bases from J; bases unmatched to any gene: 4. Germline CDR1 and CDR2: SGHKS and YYEKEE (reference sequence). As it was prepared, the TCRbeta library received unique molecular identifiers. TCRdb reprocessed the PCR reads via MiXCR and lists one record per CDR3 protein. The data show fewer than 150,000 distinct CDR3 sequences, roughly 24% seen once. This chain uses TRBV5-5 with TRBJ2-4; 10 nucleotides match TRBD1. Here the sequenced sample was PBMCs, mostly from graft donor cells, taken 180 days after TCRalphabeta/CD19-depleted stem cell transplant. This clonotype was obtained from a male patient between 2 and 10 years old who had a stem cell transplant for chronic granulomatous disease, so the T cells may come from the graft donor. The CDR3 region is CASSLYGQGVAKNIQYF. CDR3 in DNA: TGTGCCAGCAGCTTGTACGGACAGGGGGTAGCCAAAAACATTCAGTACTTC.